This entry lists 10 T cell receptor beta chains sequenced from one sample in a study of OX40 agonist ivuxolimab in advanced cancers. TCRdb's table, derived via immunoSEQ multiplex PCR, lists solely in-frame clones and lacks some. Of around 15,000 clones listed, roughly three quarters are singletons. This specimen consisted of CD4+ or CD8+ T cells sorted from blood, obtained in a trial of the OX40 agonist ivuxolimab. The receptors derive from an adult with an advanced solid tumor such as melanoma, head and neck, liver or kidney cancer.

This chain links TRBV10-3 with TRBJ2-3; no definite D call. CDR3 length: 12 amino acids. Trimming stripped 8 bases from V and 0 bases from J, with 6 bases between. The germline CDR1 and CDR2 sequences are ENHRY and SYGVKD. The CDR3 DNA reads as TGTGCCATCGGCCCTAGCACAGATACGCAGTATTTT. This translates into CAIGPSTDTQYF.

The chain recombines TRBV4-3 with TRBJ2-7; D possibly corresponds to TRBD2 (5 bases). This CDR3 spans 14 amino acids. Germline CDR1 is LGHNA and CDR2 is YSLEER. V lost 0 bases to trimming and J lost 4 bases, with 10 bases between them. This CDR3 is CASSQDRGLYEQYF. CDR3 sequence (DNA): TGCGCCAGCAGCCAAGATCGAGGGCTGTACGAGCAGTACTTC.

This chain links TRBV7-8 with TRBJ1-2; D possibly corresponds to TRBD1 (5 bases). This CDR3 contains 17 residues. V lost 5 bases to trimming and J lost 0 bases, with 19 bases between them. In germline, CDR1 is SGHVS, CDR2 FQNEAQ. The DNA for the CDR3 is TGTGCCAGCAGCACGGAACCCGGGACGACATCTAACTATGGCTACACCTTC. Translating it yields CASSTEPGTTSNYGYTF.

This sequence joins TRBV11-2 and TRBJ1-1; possible D gene TRBD1, 5 bases. Deletions cut 3 bases from V and 6 bases from J, with 5 bases between. Germline lookup yields CDR1 SGHAT and CDR2 FQNNGV. The CDR3 loop spans 11 amino acids. CDR3 protein: CASSLGAEAFF. The DNA of the CDR3 is TGTGCCAGCAGCTTGGGGGCTGAAGCTTTCTTT.

The rearrangement joins TRBV19 to TRBJ2-2; the D is unclear. The CDR3 loop spans 15 amino acids. CDR1 is LNHDA and CDR2 is SQIVND in the germline V gene (reference sequence). Trimming cost V 3 bases and J 9 bases, with 17 bases left between them. The CDR3, as DNA: TGTGCCAGTAGTATGCGTCCTATGGTTATTCGGGAGCTGTTTTTT. It translates to CASSMRPMVIRELFF.

The chain uses TRBV4-3 and TRBJ2-3; D unclear. The CDR3 consists of 16 residues. V lost 1 base and J lost 0, with 11 bases in between. Germline CDR1 and CDR2: LGHNA and YSLEER. DNA for the CDR3: TGCGCCAGCAGCCAAGTGGGCAGCTCTAGCACAGATACGCAGTATTTT. It encodes CASSQVGSSSTDTQYF.

Of note for this clone: This sample also contains other DNA sequences that code for the same CDR3. The chain recombines TRBV7-9 with TRBJ1-5; D ambiguous. From germline, CDR1 is SEHNR and CDR2 FQNEAQ (reference sequence). The CDR3 covers 12 residues. The V end was cut by 1 base, the J end by 7 bases, with 5 bases between. DNA for the CDR3: TGTGCCAGCAGCTTAGGAGACCAGCCCCAGCATTTT. Translated: CASSLGDQPQHF.

The chain employs TRBV2 and TRBJ1-4; D is unclear. The CDR3 runs to 14 residues. The V end was cut by 4 bases, the J end by 3 bases, with 9 bases between. CDR1 and CDR2 from the germline V gene are SNHLY and FYNNEI. CDR3: CASSGWGSNEKLFF. CDR3 nucleotide sequence: TGTGCCAGCAGTGGGTGGGGTTCTAATGAAAAACTGTTTTTT. Full variable domain (outside the CDR3, taken from reference TRBV2 and TRBJ1-4): EPEVTQTPSHQVTQMGQEVILRCVPISNHLYFYWYRQILGQKVEFLVSFYNNEISEKSEIFDDQFSVERPDGSNFTLKIRSTKLEDSAMYFCASSGWGSNEKLFFGSGTQLSVL.

This clone was seen more than once but under ten times. The chain recombines TRBV2 with TRBJ2-2; D remains unclear. This CDR3 region has 15 residues. Trimming took off 0 bases at V and 4 bases at J, with 9 bases between the two ends. From germline, CDR1 is SNHLY and CDR2 FYNNEI. Here the CDR3 reads CASSEAPESTGELFF. CDR3 bases: TGTGCCAGCAGTGAAGCGCCAGAAAGCACCGGGGAGCTGTTTTTT.

V is TRBV4-1 and J is TRBJ1-5, with TRBD1 as a possible D gene (6 bases). CDR3 length: 17 residues. Germline V gene sequence: CDR1 MGHRA, CDR2 YSYEKL. The V end lost 3 bases, the J end lost 1 base, and 16 bases lay between the germline ends. The CDR3 is CASSQPDRIQSNQPQHF. In DNA form, the CDR3 reads TGCGCCAGCAGCCAGCCTGACAGGATCCAAAGCAATCAGCCCCAGCATTTT.